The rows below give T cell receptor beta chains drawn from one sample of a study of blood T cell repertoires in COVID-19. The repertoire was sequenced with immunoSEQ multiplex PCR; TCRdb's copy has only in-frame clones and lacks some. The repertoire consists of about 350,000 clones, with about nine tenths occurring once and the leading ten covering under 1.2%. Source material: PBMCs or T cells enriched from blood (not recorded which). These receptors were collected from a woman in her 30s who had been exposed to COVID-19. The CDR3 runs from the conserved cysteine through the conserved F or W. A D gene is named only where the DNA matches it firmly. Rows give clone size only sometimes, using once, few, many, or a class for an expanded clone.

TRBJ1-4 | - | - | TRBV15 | TGTGCCACCAGCAGAGATGGGGACACGGGGGAAAAACTGTTTTTT | CATSRDGDTGEKLFF
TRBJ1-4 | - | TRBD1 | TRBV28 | TGTGCCAGCAGTTCGGGACAGGGCGGCGAAAAACTGTTTTTT | CASSSGQGGEKLFF
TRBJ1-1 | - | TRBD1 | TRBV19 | TGTGCCAGTAGTACGCAGGGGGCCGCCACTGAAGCTTTCTTT | CASSTQGAATEAFF
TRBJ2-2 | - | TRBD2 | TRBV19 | TGTGCCAGTAGACGACTAGCGGGAGAGGACACCGGGGAGCTGTTTTTT | CASRRLAGEDTGELFF
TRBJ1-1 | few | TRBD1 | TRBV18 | TGTGCCAGCTCACCTAGACAGGGCGACACTGAAGCTTTCTTT | CASSPRQGDTEAFF
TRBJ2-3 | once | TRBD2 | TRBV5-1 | TGCGCCAGCAGCTTGGCAGGGAGGGCCGGTACAGATACGCAGTATTTT | CASSLAGRAGTDTQYF
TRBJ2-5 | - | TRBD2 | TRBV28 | TGTGCCAGCAGCGTAGCGGGAGTCGTTGAGACCCAGTACTTC | CASSVAGVVETQYF
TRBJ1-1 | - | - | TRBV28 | TGTGCCAGCAGTTTACGACAGACCCCTGAAGCTTTCTTT | CASSLRQTPEAFF
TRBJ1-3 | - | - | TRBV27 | TGTGCCAGCAGTTTAGGGGCATACAGGGACTCTGGAAACACCATATATTTT | CASSLGAYRDSGNTIYF
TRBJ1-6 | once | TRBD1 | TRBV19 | TGTGCCAGTAGGGGCATGGGACAGGGGCTATCACCCCTCCACTTT | CASRGMGQGLSPLHF
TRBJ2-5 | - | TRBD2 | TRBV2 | TGTGCCAGCAGTGTCCCCGGGGACACCCGGACTAGCGGGAGGGCCCCGAGGGTGGAGACCCAGTACTTC | CASSVPGDTRTSGRAPRVETQYF
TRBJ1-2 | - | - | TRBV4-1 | TGCGCCAGCAGCCAAGATGCGGGGTGGGAGGGCTACACCTTC | CASSQDAGWEGYTF
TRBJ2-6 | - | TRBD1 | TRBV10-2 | TGCGCCAGCAGTTCGACAGGGGGCGCACGGGGGGCCAACGTCCTGACTTTC | CASSSTGGARGANVLTF
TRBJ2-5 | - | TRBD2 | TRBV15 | TGTGCCACCAGCAGAACCTTCGGTAGCGGGGTTCAAGAGACCCAGTACTTC | CATSRTFGSGVQETQYF
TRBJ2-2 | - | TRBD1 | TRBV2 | TGTGCCAGCAGCGGGACAGGCCCGGGCACCGGGGAGCTGTTTTTT | CASSGTGPGTGELFF
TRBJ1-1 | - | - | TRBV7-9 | TGTGCCAGCAGTTTCCAGGGGACTGAAGCTTTCTTT | CASSFQGTEAFF
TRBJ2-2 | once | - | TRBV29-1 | TGCAGCGTGGTGTCGGAGGGGGAGCTGTTTTTT | CSVVSEGELFF
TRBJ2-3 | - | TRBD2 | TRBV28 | TGTGCCAGCAGTTTAGCGGTTCTAGCGGGAGGGGATACGCAGTATTTT | CASSLAVLAGGDTQYF
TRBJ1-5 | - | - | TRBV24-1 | TGTGCCACCAGACCAGATCAGCCCCAGCATTTT | CATRPDQPQHF
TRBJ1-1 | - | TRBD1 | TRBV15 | TGTGCCACCAGACAGGGACAGTCATTTATGAACACTGAAGCTTTCTTT | CATRQGQSFMNTEAFF
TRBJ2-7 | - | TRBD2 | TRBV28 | TGTGCCAGCCGAGGCGGGAGGGCCTTAAAAGAGCAGTACTTC | CASRGGRALKEQYF
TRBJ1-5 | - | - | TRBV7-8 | TGTGCCAGCAGCTTAGTGCGGGAGAATCAGCCCCAGCATTTT | CASSLVRENQPQHF
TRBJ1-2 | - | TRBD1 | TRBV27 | TGTGCCAGCAGTGTCGACAGGGAGAACTATGGCTACACCTTC | CASSVDRENYGYTF
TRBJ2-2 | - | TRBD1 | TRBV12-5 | TGTGCTAGTGGCCGACCCCTGAGACAGGGGGCGGACACCGGGGAGCTGTTTTTT | CASGRPLRQGADTGELFF
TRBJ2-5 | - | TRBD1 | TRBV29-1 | TGCAGCGCCACTCCGTGGACAGGGCAAGAGACCCAGTACTTC | CSATPWTGQETQYF
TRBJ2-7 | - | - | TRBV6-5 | TGTGCCAGCAGTTACTCGATGCGTTACGAGCAGTACTTC | CASSYSMRYEQYF
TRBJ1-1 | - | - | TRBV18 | TGTGCCAGCTCACCACGGGAGATGATGGGCACTGAAGCTTTCTTT | CASSPREMMGTEAFF
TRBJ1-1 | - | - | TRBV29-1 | TGCAGCGTTGGTCTTCGGGTAAAGAACACTGAAGCTTTCTTT | CSVGLRVKNTEAFF
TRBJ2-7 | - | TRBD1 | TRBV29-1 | TGCAGCGTCGCTGGACAGGGGGCCTACGAGCAGTACTTC | CSVAGQGAYEQYF
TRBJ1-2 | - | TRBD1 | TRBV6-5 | TGTGCCAGCACCAATGCAGGGGGATATGGCTACACCTTC | CASTNAGGYGYTF
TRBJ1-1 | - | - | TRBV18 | TGTGCCAGCTCACCTTTGCGGGGGGACCAGGCTGAAGCTTTCTTT | CASSPLRGDQAEAFF
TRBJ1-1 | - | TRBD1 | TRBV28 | TGTGCCAGCCGCAAAACAGGGGCCCCTGAAGCTTTCTTT | CASRKTGAPEAFF
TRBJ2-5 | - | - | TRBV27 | TGTGCCAGCGGCGGGCTATCGCAAGAGACCCAGTACTTC | CASGGLSQETQYF
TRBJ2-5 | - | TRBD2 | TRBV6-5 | TGTGCCAGCACCAGGACTAGCGGGAGTCGAGAGACCCAGTACTTC | CASTRTSGSRETQYF
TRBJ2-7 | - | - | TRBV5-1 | TGCGCCAGCAGCTGGGACAAGGGGCCCTACGAGCAGTACTTC | CASSWDKGPYEQYF
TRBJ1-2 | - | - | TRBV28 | TGTGCCAGCACCTTCCGGGGGGCACAGGGTTTCTATGGCTACACCTTC | CASTFRGAQGFYGYTF
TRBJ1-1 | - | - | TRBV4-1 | TGCGCCAGCAGCCAGGAGTACACTGAAGCTTTCTTT | CASSQEYTEAFF
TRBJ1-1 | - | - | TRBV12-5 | TGTGCTAGTGGTTTCCCGCCCGGGGCTGAAGCTTTCTTT | CASGFPPGAEAFF
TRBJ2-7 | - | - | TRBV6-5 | TGTGCCAGCACCTCCACTGACAGTCCCTACGAGCAGTACTTC | CASTSTDSPYEQYF
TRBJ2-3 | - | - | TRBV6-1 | TGTGCCAGCAGTGAGGACGGGCGTCGGGGTACGCAGTATTTT | CASSEDGRRGTQYF
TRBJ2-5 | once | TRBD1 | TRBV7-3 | TGTGCCAGCAGCCCGGGACAGGGTGAGACCCAGTACTTC | CASSPGQGETQYF
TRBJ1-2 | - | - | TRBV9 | TGTGCCAGCAGCGTAGCTGGGGGGGGGAACTATGGCTACACCTTC | CASSVAGGGNYGYTF
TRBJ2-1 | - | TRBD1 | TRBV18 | TGTGCCAGCTCACCATGGGAGACAGGGGGTCACAATGAGCAGTTCTTC | CASSPWETGGHNEQFF
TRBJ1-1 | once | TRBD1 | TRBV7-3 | TGTGCCAGCAGCTTAAGACCCCAGGGGGCCGACACTGAAGCTTTCTTT | CASSLRPQGADTEAFF
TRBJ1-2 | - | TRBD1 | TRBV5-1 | TGCGCCAGCATCCCCGAGGGGGCAGACAGTAACTATGGCTACACCTTC | CASIPEGADSNYGYTF